These T cell receptor beta chains were read from a single sample in a study of T cell repertoires in cytomegalovirus infection. These TCRs are of unknown antigen specificity. Using its own MiXCR run on the reads, TCRdb lists one record per CDR3 protein. The sample lists hundreds of thousands of distinct CDR3 sequences, 40% to 50% occurring once. Sequences were derived from cultured PBMCs, sampled from culture after CMV antigen stimulation. These receptors were collected from a human donor in good health (CMV status not recorded). Some clones in this sample may be carry-over from other donors' samples. CDR3s include the opening cysteine and the closing phenylalanine or tryptophan. Each record gives: D gene, clone size, J gene, V gene, CDR3 protein, CDR3 DNA. D genes are given only for firm matches. Some rows mark clone size as missing; the rest say once, few, many or name a class of expanded clone.

- few TRBJ2-7 TRBV7-2 CASSLYGVGYEQYF TGTGCCAGCAGCTTATATGGGGTAGGCTACGAGCAGTACTTC
- once TRBJ1-5 TRBV7-6 CASSTQTGPQHF TGTGCCAGCAGCACCCAAACAGGCCCCCAGCATTTT
- once TRBJ1-5 TRBV14 CASSQDSPGIGNQPQHF TGTGCCAGCAGCCAAGATTCCCCAGGAATTGGCAATCAGCCCCAGCATTTT
TRBD2 - TRBJ2-1 TRBV25-1 CASSDSSGSQYNEQFF TGTGCCAGCAGTGATTCTAGCGGTAGTCAGTACAATGAGCAGTTCTTC
TRBD1 - TRBJ2-7 TRBV4-1 CASSTGTGDYEQYF TGCGCCAGCAGCACCGGGACAGGGGACTACGAGCAGTACTTC
- - TRBJ1-5 TRBV12-3/TRBV12-4 CASTPGWGGQPQHF TGTGCCAGCACCCCAGGGTGGGGCGGTCAGCCCCAGCATTTT
- few TRBJ2-1 TRBV7-8 CASSLGRDSFF TGTGCCAGCAGCTTAGGGAGGGATTCGTTCTTC
- - TRBJ2-1 TRBV7-2 CASSTGFGAVINEQFF TGTGCCAGCAGCACGGGATTCGGGGCGGTAATAAATGAGCAGTTCTTC
TRBD2 - TRBJ2-3 TRBV6-5 CASSYLRAGAATDTQYF TGTGCCAGCAGTTACCTAAGAGCGGGGGCGGCTACAGATACGCAGTATTTT
- few TRBJ2-6 TRBV7-2 CASSQDRSSGANVLTF TGTGCCAGCAGCCAGGATCGGAGCTCTGGGGCCAACGTCCTGACTTTC
TRBD2 - TRBJ2-3 TRBV4-2 CASNQGGSTDTQYF TGTGCCAGCAACCAGGGAGGGAGCACAGATACGCAGTATTTT
- - TRBJ2-2 TRBV7-4 CASSFVPPGGELFF TGTGCCAGCAGCTTTGTGCCCCCGGGCGGGGAGCTGTTTTTT
- - TRBJ2-7 TRBV7-2 CASSWAASSEQYF TGTGCCAGCAGCTGGGCCGCCTCGTCCGAGCAGTACTTC
TRBD2 few TRBJ2-5 TRBV11-2 CASTRGGGAGRETQYF TGTGCCAGCACCCGGGGGGGGGGCGCGGGAAGAGAGACCCAGTACTTC
- few TRBJ1-2 TRBV7-3 CASSSLEHAGGYTF TGTGCCAGCAGCTCCCTCGAGCATGCGGGGGGCTACACCTTC
- - TRBJ1-4 TRBV11-2 CASSLDTRPGNEKLFF TGTGCCAGCAGCTTAGATACGAGGCCAGGGAATGAAAAACTGTTTTTT
TRBD1 - TRBJ1-6 TRBV7-2 CASSPNRGSNSPLHF TGTGCCAGCAGCCCGAACAGGGGGAGCAATTCACCCCTCCACTTT
- few TRBJ2-1 TRBV7-9 CASSLRADEQFF TGTGCCAGCAGTTTGAGGGCGGACGAGCAGTTCTTC
- many TRBJ2-1 TRBV7-2 CASSSLPGQLNEQFF TGTGCCAGCAGCTCGCTCCCGGGACAACTCAATGAGCAGTTCTTC
- few TRBJ2-5 TRBV25-1 CASSRESLHGETQYF TGTGCCAGCAGTCGGGAGTCCCTGCACGGAGAGACCCAGTACTTC
TRBD2 - TRBJ2-1 TRBV20-1 CSAGPGLAGFEGPNNEQFF TGCAGTGCTGGCCCGGGACTAGCGGGCTTCGAGGGCCCGAACAATGAGCAGTTCTTC
- few TRBJ1-1 TRBV5-4 CASSLEGGLGNMNTEAFF TGTGCCAGCAGCTTGGAAGGGGGTTTAGGGAACATGAACACTGAAGCTTTCTTT
- once TRBJ2-1 TRBV7-2 CASSFQGGEQFF TGTGCCAGCAGCTTCCAGGGCGGTGAGCAGTTCTTC
- few TRBJ1-4 TRBV18 CASSPDSEKLFF TGTGCCAGCTCACCGGACAGCGAAAAACTGTTTTTT
TRBD2 - TRBJ2-1 TRBV6-2/TRBV6-3 CATYGRTIAGALSYNEQFF TGTGCCACATATGGGAGGACAATAGCGGGAGCATTGTCCTACAATGAGCAGTTCTTC
- - TRBJ1-5 TRBV7-9 CASSQGGRNQPQHF TGTGCCAGCAGCCAAGGGGGAAGGAATCAGCCCCAGCATTTT
- - TRBJ2-3 TRBV6-5 CASSYSVLTADTQYF TGTGCCAGCAGTTACTCCGTGCTGACAGCAGATACGCAGTATTTT
TRBD2 - TRBJ2-1 TRBV5-3 CASWLRAGVTYNEQFF TGTGCCAGCTGGTTAAGAGCGGGAGTAACCTACAATGAGCAGTTCTTC
- - TRBJ2-5 TRBV12-3/TRBV12-4 CASSFRLGTQYF TGTGCCAGCAGTTTTAGGTTGGGGACCCAGTACTTC
TRBD1 few TRBJ2-1 TRBV12-3/TRBV12-4 CASSPRTGGDEQFF TGTGCCAGCAGTCCACGGACAGGGGGGGATGAGCAGTTCTTC
- - TRBJ2-3 TRBV5-1 CASSLHGRMTDTQYF TGCGCCAGCAGCTTGCACGGGCGGATGACAGATACGCAGTATTTT
- few TRBJ1-5 TRBV12-3/TRBV12-4 CASSLEAGRVKPQHF TGTGCCAGCAGTTTAGAGGCAGGGAGGGTTAAGCCCCAGCATTTT
- - TRBJ1-3 TRBV28 CASSSGFNSGNTIYF TGTGCCAGCAGCTCTGGGTTTAACTCTGGAAACACCATATATTTT